Described below is a single T cell receptor (beta chain) sequence and its context. The ends were cut back, 7 bases at V and 0 bases at J, with 14 bases in the middle. The CDR3 has 14 amino acids. Germline V gene sequence: CDR1 SGHTS, CDR2 YDEGEE. The sample belongs to a study of blood T cell repertoires in COVID-19. Study context: Sites in the United States, Italy and Spain provided acute and convalescent COVID-19 samples. PBMCs, B-cell-depleted T cells, or T cells provided the cDNA or gDNA that made up the material.

Seattle enrolled patients during active infection and tracked them longitudinally. Original data processing: Reference gene primer amplification gave estimated nucleated cell counts. Some clones are missing from TCRdb's copy, which holds only in-frame ones; the method was immunoSEQ multiplex PCR. The D gene and trimming were derived from the DNA, and the V and J assignments and clone size from that table. The table records some 180,000 clones, roughly 90% of them present only once. J is TRBJ2-7 and V is TRBV5-8; D is possibly TRBD1 (6 bases). This TCR was recovered from a young man with COVID-19, enrolled during active disease. The specimen sequenced was peripheral blood. The CDR3 region is CASRHRAISYEQYF. CDR3 DNA: TGTGCCAGCCGTCACAGGGCCATCTCCTACGAGCAGTACTTC.